What follows are 25 T cell receptor beta chains derived from one specimen sequenced in a study of sequential checkpoint blockade in melanoma. Some clones are missing from TCRdb's copy, which holds only in-frame ones; the method was immunoSEQ multiplex PCR. The sample has tens of thousands of clones, 85% to 90% seen once. Treatment defined: randomized to nivolumab then ipilimumab (arm A) or the reverse (arm B). This specimen was CD8+ T cells sorted from blood (inferred from file names), taken from a patient given nivolumab and ipilimumab in sequence. Receptor source: a human donor with melanoma.

The chain is built from TRBV9 and TRBJ2-1; a possible D gene is TRBD2 (6 bases). This CDR3 is 13 amino acids long. CDR1 SGDLS and CDR2 YYNGEE come from the germline V gene. V was clipped by 6 bases and J by 9 bases, with 16 bases between them. The CDR3 nucleotides are TGTGCCAGCACCCTCACTAGCCACAGTGAGCAGTTCTTC. This gives the protein CASTLTSHSEQFF.

V and J are TRBV7-3 and TRBJ2-5; 7 bases match TRBD2. Germline assignment: CDR1 SGHTA and CDR2 FQGTGA. V lost 8 bases, J lost 5 bases, and 8 bases stayed unmatched. This CDR3 has 13 amino acids. Here the CDR3 reads CASSFGGMETQYF. CDR3 nucleotide sequence: TGTGCCAGCTCCTTCGGGGGGATGGAGACCCAGTACTTC.

J is TRBJ1-4 and V is TRBV27; the D gene is possibly TRBD1 (5 bases). CDR3 size: 16 residues. The V gene lost 5 bases and the J gene lost 6 bases, with 19 bases spanning the gap. The V gene's germline CDR1 is MNHEY and CDR2 SMNVEV (reference sequence). The CDR3 coding sequence is TGTGCCAGCAGTATCCTGGGTCTGGGGCAGTATGAAAAACTGTTTTTT. Translating gives CASSILGLGQYEKLFF.

This clone appeared a single time. The V gene is TRBV19, the J gene TRBJ2-3; 8 bases align to TRBD2. Germline lookup yields CDR1 LNHDA and CDR2 SQIVND (reference sequence). The CDR3 spans 16 residues. V dropped 1 base and J dropped 2; count of bases not matched to a gene: 5. CDR3 region: CASSIGVAGSTDTQYF. CDR3 nucleotide sequence: TGTGCCAGTAGTATAGGGGTAGCGGGGTCCACAGATACGCAGTATTTT.

This clone appeared once. J is TRBJ2-6 and V is TRBV2; maybe TRBD2 (5 bases). Germline CDR1 is SNHLY and CDR2 is FYNNEI. The CDR3 consists of 17 residues. The germline V and J ends were trimmed by 0 bases and 0 bases, with 9 bases remaining between them. CDR3 in amino acids: CASSEAFEGSGANVLTF. The CDR3 coding sequence is TGTGCCAGCAGTGAAGCGTTTGAGGGCTCTGGGGCCAACGTCCTGACTTTC. The entire variable domain, with the rest obtained from reference TRBV2 and TRBJ2-6, is as follows: EPEVTQTPSHQVTQMGQEVILRCVPISNHLYFYWYRQILGQKVEFLVSFYNNEISEKSEIFDDQFSVERPDGSNFTLKIRSTKLEDSAMYFCASSEAFEGSGANVLTFGAGSRLTVL.

The V and J genes are TRBV29-1 and TRBJ2-3, with D tentatively TRBD2 (6 bases). Germline assignment: CDR1 SQVTM and CDR2 ANQGSEA. V was pared by 5 bases and J by 5 bases, with 23 bases between. The CDR3 sequence is 16 residues long. In nucleotides, the CDR3 is TGCAGCGTTCCAGGGAACCGGGACGAGGGAGGAGATACGCAGTATTTT. This translates into CSVPGNRDEGGDTQYF.

This clone showed up just a few times. V is TRBV6-4 and J is TRBJ1-5; tentatively, D is TRBD1 (5 bases). V shed 6 bases and J shed 1 base, with 13 bases lying between them. The CDR3 contains 15 residues. Germline CDR1 and CDR2: MRHNA and SNTAGT. CDR3 region: CASSPMGGSNQPQHF. The CDR3 region has the DNA TGTGCCAGCAGCCCAATGGGGGGGAGCAATCAGCCCCAGCATTTT.

The chain joins TRBV29-1 to TRBJ1-2; TRBD1 aligns across 10 bases. This CDR3 has 13 residues. The germline gives CDR1 SQVTM, CDR2 ANQGSEA. The trim removed 6 bases at V and 4 bases at J, leaving 5 bases unmatched. The CDR3 DNA is TGCAGCGTCGGACAGGGGGGCGGCTATGGCTACACCTTC. Translation: CSVGQGGGYGYTF.

This clone was counted only a few times. Other DNA sequences within the sample encode an identical CDR3. The chain links TRBV30 to TRBJ1-5; possibly TRBD1 for D (5 bases). The V and J ends lost 1 base and 1 base respectively, with 5 bases between them. Germline V gene lookup returns CDR1 GTSNPN and CDR2 SVGIG (reference sequence). This CDR3 region has 13 residues. CDR3 amino acids: CAWSGGSNQPQHF. Written as DNA, the CDR3 is TGTGCCTGGAGTGGGGGCAGCAATCAGCCCCAGCATTTT.

Comment on this clone: Its ends do not fully match the called genes, so a read error is possible. V and J are TRBV7-7 and TRBJ1-5; 7 positions agree with TRBD1. This CDR3 is 16 amino acids long. From germline, CDR1 is SSHAT and CDR2 FNYEAQ (reference sequence). CDR3 region: CASSPHDRAYNQPQHF. CDR3 nucleotides: TGTGCTAGCAGTCCACACGACAGGGCTTACAATCAGCCCCAGCATTTT.

The genes are TRBV9 and TRBJ1-1; D is possibly TRBD1 (6 bases). Germline V gene sequence: CDR1 SGDLS, CDR2 YYNGEE. V lost 4 bases, J lost 4 bases, and 17 bases lay in between. CDR3 length: 15 residues. The CDR3 protein is CASSPRTAGGTEAFF. The CDR3 region has the DNA TGTGCCAGCAGCCCAAGGACAGCGGGGGGCACTGAAGCTTTCTTT.

This clone was seen more than once but under ten times. The gene calls are TRBV19 and TRBJ1-5; a weak D match, TRBD1 (5 bases). The CDR3 loop spans 15 amino acids. Germline V gene sequence: CDR1 LNHDA, CDR2 SQIVND (reference sequence). V lost 3 bases, J lost 4 bases, and 13 bases lay in between. The CDR3 is CASSMGGGGNQPQHF. In DNA form, the CDR3 reads TGTGCCAGTAGTATGGGCGGGGGTGGTAATCAGCCCCAGCATTTT.

V gene TRBV9 combines with J gene TRBJ1-4, with D maybe TRBD1 (6 bases). V was shortened by 0 bases and J by 5 bases, with 11 bases between the two germline ends. Germline assignment: CDR1 SGDLS and CDR2 YYNGEE. This CDR3 contains 15 residues. CDR3 loop: CASSVADRRNEKLFF. In DNA form, the CDR3 reads TGTGCCAGCAGCGTAGCGGACAGACGCAATGAAAAACTGTTTTTT.

The V gene is TRBV11-2, the J gene TRBJ2-7; 10 nucleotides agree with TRBD1. The CDR3 spans 16 residues. CDR1 is SGHAT and CDR2 is FQNNGV in the germline V gene. With 1 base clipped from V and 2 bases from J, the junction kept 5 bases outside the gene matches. CDR3: CASSLGDRGLTYEQYV. The CDR3 region has the DNA TGTGCCAGCAGCTTAGGTGACAGGGGGCTCACCTACGAGCAGTACGTC.

The rearrangement links TRBV11-3 to TRBJ1-1; 7 positions match TRBD1. J gave up 3 bases and V 5 bases, and 0 bases lay outside the gene matches. This CDR3 region has 12 residues. Germline values: CDR1 SGHNT, CDR2 YENEEA. The DNA for the CDR3 is TGTGCCAGCAGCCAGGGGGACACTGAAGCTTTCTTT. This codes for CASSQGDTEAFF.

The chain has TRBV19 and TRBJ1-1; 9 positions match TRBD1. The germline V gene has CDR1 LNHDA and CDR2 SQIVND (reference sequence). CDR3 length equals 14 residues. V dropped 5 bases and J dropped 6; count of bases not matched to a gene: 7. CDR3 bases: TGTGCCAGTAGTTTCGGGACAGGGATCTCTGAAGCTTTCTTT. Translated: CASSFGTGISEAFF.

V is TRBV9 and J is TRBJ2-3, with D perhaps matching TRBD2 (6 bases). Between the trimmed V and J ends, which lost 2 bases and 0 bases, there was a span of 10 bases. Germline CDR1 reads SGDLS; CDR2 reads YYNGEE. There are 15 residues in the CDR3. The CDR3 protein is CASSVDGTSTDTQYF. CDR3 DNA: TGTGCCAGCAGCGTGGACGGGACTAGCACAGATACGCAGTATTTT.

The genes are TRBV27 and TRBJ2-5, with 8 bases fitting TRBD1. The end of the DNA fits TRBJ2-7 better, so the J call may be wrong. This CDR3 has 14 residues. The germline V gene encodes CDR1 MNHEY and CDR2 SMNVEV (reference sequence). The CDR3 region has the DNA TGTGCCACCATGCCGGGGACAGGTCTCTACGAGCAGTACTTC. Encoded protein: CATMPGTGLYEQYF.

The V and J genes are TRBV7-3 and TRBJ2-7, with D unresolved. CDR1 and CDR2 from the germline V gene are SGHTA and FQGTGA. Trimming shortened V by 0 bases and J by 10 bases, and 13 bases separated the two germline ends. The CDR3 is 13 residues long. The CDR3 sequence: CASSLTLGAEQYF. The CDR3 coding sequence is TGTGCCAGCAGCTTAACTTTGGGTGCGGAACAGTACTTC.

This sequence joins TRBV7-8 and TRBJ1-2, with D unclear. CDR1 and CDR2 from the germline V gene are SGHVS and FQNEAQ. The length of the CDR3 is 12 residues. The V gene lost 10 bases and the J gene lost 2 bases, with 11 bases spanning the gap. CDR3 bases: TGTGCCACCCTGAATCTAAACTATGGCTACACCTTC. It encodes CATLNLNYGYTF.

V is TRBV19 and J is TRBJ1-5; D possibly corresponds to TRBD1 (5 bases). The CDR3 sequence is 15 residues long. The germline CDR1 and CDR2 sequences are LNHDA and SQIVND (reference sequence). Between the trimmed V and J ends, which lost 6 bases and 0 bases, there was a span of 12 bases. The CDR3, as DNA: TGTGCCAGTAGAGAAGGGGACTATAGCAATCAGCCCCAGCATTTT. Amino acid sequence: CASREGDYSNQPQHF.

The CDR3 is CASSPTGGPNNEQFF. The CDR3 DNA reads TGTGCCAGTAGTCCCACGGGGGGGCCCAACAATGAGCAGTTCTTC. The chain is built from TRBV19 and TRBJ2-1, with 8 positions matching TRBD2. CDR3 size: 15 residues. Trimming cost V 5 bases and J 5 bases; bases outside gene matches: 8. Looked up from germline, CDR1 is LNHDA and CDR2 is SQIVND (reference sequence).

The J gene is TRBJ2-3, the V gene TRBV27; 8 bases match TRBD2. The CDR3 has 16 amino acids. V shed 3 bases and J 6 bases; nucleotides not matched to a gene: 11. Germline V gene sequence: CDR1 MNHEY, CDR2 SMNVEV (reference sequence). The CDR3, as DNA: TGTGCCAGCAGTTTTTCGGCGGGGGGCCTTGGGGATACGCAGTATTTT. Amino acids: CASSFSAGGLGDTQYF.

This sequence joins TRBV28 and TRBJ1-5, with a weak D call TRBD1 (5 bases). The germline V and J ends were trimmed by 6 bases and 0 bases, with 21 bases remaining between them. Germline V gene sequence: CDR1 MDHEN, CDR2 SYDVKM. This CDR3 comprises 18 residues. The chain's CDR3 is CASRNFTGTAYSNQPQHF. CDR3 DNA sequence: TGTGCCAGCAGAAATTTTACCGGGACTGCCTATAGCAATCAGCCCCAGCATTTT.

The chain recombines TRBV5-4 with TRBJ2-1; 13 bases agree with TRBD2. CDR3 length: 15 amino acids. Germline loops: CDR1 SGHNT, CDR2 YYREEE (reference sequence). Unmatched junction bases numbered 3, after V lost 3 bases and J lost 6 bases. The CDR3, as DNA: TGTGCCAGCAGCTCGGGACTAGCGGGGACCAATGAGCAGTTCTTC. The encoded protein is CASSSGLAGTNEQFF.